This T cell receptor beta chain was obtained from a study of tumor and adjacent non-tumor tissue in lung cancer. Overall study context: There were 12 adenocarcinoma, 2 squamous cell carcinoma and 1 small cell lung cancer cases. Patients were aged roughly 30 to 76, roughly 9 men and a handful of women, stage I to III. Study conclusions and caveats: Significantly higher TCR diversity was found in tumor than normal lung.

Three rounds of nested PCR, following a modified ARM-PCR protocol, produced the TCRbeta library. From the multiplex PCR reads, TCRdb called clonotypes with MiXCR, one entry per CDR3 protein. The top ten hold around 40% of the sample, which has under 85,000 distinct CDR3 sequences, over 65% seen once. RNA was extracted from bulk tissue without any cell sorting. More than 3 cm separated this lung sample from the edge of the tumor. Per germline, CDR1 PRHDT and CDR2 FYEKMQ (reference sequence). CDR3 size: 15 residues. A word on this clonotype: Its antigen is as yet unknown. The junction departs from the called germline gene at one end, perhaps through a read error.

Specimen: distant non-tumor lung tissue. The chain carries TRBV13 and TRBJ1-2; D possibly corresponds to TRBD1 (6 bases). The sequence was obtained from a man in his 70s with non-small cell lung cancer. CDR3 nucleotide sequence: TGTGCCACCAGCCCAGGGGCTCCGGGATACAATGCCTACACCTTC. Protein sequence: CATSPGAPGYNAYTF.